Following are 15 T cell receptor beta chains from one sample sequenced in a study of T cell repertoires in cytomegalovirus infection. TCRdb re-called the reads with MiXCR, one entry per CDR3 protein. The sample yields some 800,000 distinct CDR3 sequences, less than 35% seen once. The antigens for these receptors are not known. The sample in question was cultured CD8+ T cells from PBMCs, obtained from culture after CMV antigen stimulation. The origin of the receptors is a human donor in good health (CMV status not recorded). Some clones in this sample may be carry-over from other donors' samples.

A note on this clonotype: One base away lies a much larger clone, so this may be a sequencing read error. The CDR3 DNA reads as TGTACCAGCAGCCCGGGGACAGCGGGGAACTACAATGAGCAGTTCTTC. Translation: CTSSPGTAGNYNEQFF. The V call is TRBV7-6, the J call TRBJ2-1; D may correspond to TRBD1 or TRBD2 (7 bases each). CDR1 SGHVS and CDR2 FNYEAQ come from the germline V gene. This CDR3 is built from 16 residues.

This clonotype has more than one count but fewer than ten. This sequence joins TRBV6-5 and TRBJ1-6; no clear D. The length of the CDR3 is 15 residues. Per the germline V gene, CDR1 is MNHEY and CDR2 is SVGAGI. V was cut by 7 bases and J by 14 bases, with 24 bases left in between. For the CDR3, the DNA is TGTGCCAGCATAGACATTAGATCGACTCTAAAAGCCCTCCACTTT. Amino acids: CASIDIRSTLKALHF.

This clonotype has ten or more counts. This sequence joins TRBV14 and TRBJ1-6; no clear D gene. The V and J ends lost 0 bases and 2 bases respectively, with 11 bases between them. Germline CDR1 reads SGHDN; CDR2 reads FVKESK. This CDR3 is built from 17 residues. The CDR3 DNA reads TGTGCCAGCAGCCAAGAGGATAGGTTCACCTATAATTCACCCCTCCACTTT. Translating gives CASSQEDRFTYNSPLHF.

The chain combines TRBV6-1 with TRBJ1-2; 9 nucleotides agree with TRBD1. CDR3 length equals 16 residues. V was clipped by 6 bases and J by 3 bases; unmatched bases: 11. In germline, CDR1 is MNHNS, CDR2 SASEGT. In nucleotides, the CDR3 is TGTGCCAGCAGCGATTTACCCCGACAGGGGGACTATGGCTACACCTTC. It codes for CASSDLPRQGDYGYTF.

This clonotype has more than one count but fewer than ten. The V call is TRBV15, the J call TRBJ1-2, with TRBD1 matching over 7 bases. Germline trimming cut 0 bases from V and 8 bases from J; bases unmatched to any gene: 12. CDR3 length: 16 amino acids. Per the germline V gene, CDR1 is LNHNV and CDR2 is YYDKDF (reference sequence). The CDR3 loop is CATSRDRDSSPSGYTF. In DNA, the CDR3 is TGTGCCACCAGCAGAGATAGGGACAGCTCTCCCTCGGGCTACACCTTC.

This clonotype has only a few counts. The gene calls are TRBV7-8 and TRBJ2-2, with TRBD2 as a possible D gene (6 bases). Germline-derived CDR1 and CDR2 are SGHVS and FQNEAQ. The CDR3 contains 17 residues. Trimming stripped 5 bases from V and 2 bases from J, with 18 bases between. CDR3 DNA sequence: TGTGCCAGCAGCCTCCCTAGATGGGAGGAAAACACCGGGGAGCTGTTTTTT. Its protein is CASSLPRWEENTGELFF.

CDR3 sequence: CATSEGGRNEQFF. Written as DNA, the CDR3 is TGTGCCACCAGTGAGGGGGGGAGGAATGAGCAGTTCTTC. This rearrangement joins TRBV24-1 to TRBJ2-1, with 7 bases identical to TRBD2. Unmatched junction bases numbered 3, after V lost 4 bases and J lost 7 bases. The length of the CDR3 is 13 residues. The germline gives CDR1 KGHDR, CDR2 SFDVKD.

This clonotype was seen more than once but under ten times. The chain combines TRBV27 with TRBJ2-1, with 7 bases that match TRBD1. Unmatched junction bases numbered 4, after V lost 9 bases and J lost 5 bases. CDR3 length equals 12 residues. The germline gives CDR1 MNHEY, CDR2 SMNVEV (reference sequence). CDR3 coding DNA: TGTGCCAGTACGGACAGGAACAATGAGCAGTTCTTC. Its protein is CASTDRNNEQFF.

A few counts support this clonotype. The chain joins TRBV27 to TRBJ1-2; D possibly corresponds to TRBD1 (6 bases). The V end lost 10 bases, the J end lost 6 bases, and 15 bases lay between the germline ends. CDR1 and CDR2 from the germline V gene are MNHEY and SMNVEV (reference sequence). The CDR3 loop spans 12 amino acids. The CDR3 sequence is CATAGGADGYTF. CDR3 in DNA: TGTGCCACCGCCGGGGGGGCGGATGGCTACACCTTC.

This clonotype was counted ten times or more. The rearrangement uses TRBV7-6 and TRBJ2-3, with 16 bases fitting TRBD2. Germline lookup yields CDR1 SGHVS and CDR2 FNYEAQ. The CDR3 consists of 19 residues. V shed 5 bases and J 4 bases; nucleotides not matched to a gene: 12. The CDR3 reads CASSPNPGLAGGQSDTQYF. CDR3 in DNA: TGTGCCAGCAGCCCAAACCCGGGACTAGCGGGGGGGCAATCAGATACGCAGTATTTT. Using reference TRBV7-6 and TRBJ2-3 for the parts outside the CDR3, the full variable domain is GAGVSQSPRYKVTKRGQDVALRCDPISGHVSLYWYRQALGQGPEFLTYFNYEAQQDKSGLPNDRFSAERPEGSISTLTIQRTEQRDSAMYRCASSPNPGLAGGQSDTQYFGPGTRLTVL.

The chain combines TRBV5-6 with TRBJ2-4, with D perhaps matching TRBD1 or TRBD2 (7 bases each). Germline V gene data show CDR1 as SGHDT and CDR2 as YYEEEE. V lost 3 bases, J lost 8 bases, and 21 bases lay in between. This CDR3 comprises 16 residues. CDR3 residues: CASSWGGGQMVDIQYF. CDR3 nucleotide sequence: TGTGCCAGCAGCTGGGGAGGGGGCCAAATGGTGGACATTCAGTACTTC.

This clonotype was seen a handful of times. The chain joins TRBV28 to TRBJ1-1; D ambiguous. The CDR3 consists of 12 residues. Between the trimmed V and J ends, which lost 2 bases and 11 bases, there was a span of 12 bases. Germline V gene lookup returns CDR1 MDHEN and CDR2 SYDVKM. The CDR3 is CASSLRVQWAFF. The CDR3 nucleotides are TGTGCCAGCAGTTTAAGGGTGCAGTGGGCTTTCTTT. Looking up the rest from reference TRBV28 and TRBJ1-1 gives the full variable domain: DVKVTQSSRYLVKRTGEKVFLECVQDMDHENMFWYRQDPGLGLRLIYFSYDVKMKEKGDIPEGYSVSREKKERFSLILESASTNQTSMYLCASSLRVQWAFFGQGTRLTVV.

CDR3 loop: CAIYRGGGYTF. The CDR3 DNA reads as TGTGCCATCTACAGGGGCGGTGGCTACACCTTC. The chain couples TRBV6-6 to TRBJ1-2, with 7 bases lining up with TRBD1. Germline values: CDR1 MNHNY, CDR2 SVGAGI (reference sequence). CDR3 size: 11 residues. With V trimmed by 10 bases and J by 7 bases, 6 bases remained unmatched.

The chain employs TRBV10-3 and TRBJ2-7; D unclear. This CDR3 region has 12 residues. Germline CDR1 and CDR2: ENHRY and SYGVKD. Trimming pared 10 bases from V and 6 bases from J, leaving 16 bases between. CDR3 region: CASTVDKAEQYF. The CDR3 DNA follows: TGTGCCAGCACCGTAGACAAGGCCGAGCAGTACTTC.

This clonotype has at least ten counts. The CDR3 nucleotides read TGTGCCAGCAGCTTAGATATACTTGGTTCGGCCGACTACAATGAAAAACTGTTTTTT. Its translation: CASSLDILGSADYNEKLFF. The chain has TRBV7-8 and TRBJ1-4; D gene ambiguous. The CDR3 length is 19 residues. Trimming removed 1 base from V and 5 bases from J, with 23 bases in between. Germline V gene sequence: CDR1 SGHVS, CDR2 FQNEAQ.